The next 11 T cell receptor beta chains were all read from a single sample in a study of CD8 T cells in Susac syndrome. A quantity of 0.5 to 1 ug RNA underwent reverse transcription using random hexamers. TCRdb ran MiXCR on the immunoSEQ multiplex PCR reads and lists one entry per CDR3 protein. The repertoire holds fewer than 300,000 distinct CDR3 sequences, roughly 84% seen once, with 0.095% to 0.14% in the top ten. Material: CD8+ T cells from PBMCs. These receptors all come from a human donor with multiple sclerosis.

CDR3 DNA: TGTGCCAGCAGCGGGTCCGGGACTAGCGGGAGTGGTACCGGGGAGCTGTTTTTT. Translating gives CASSGSGTSGSGTGELFF. J is TRBJ2-2 and V is TRBV9; 14 bases fit TRBD2. There are 18 residues in the CDR3. The V segment lost 3 bases and the J segment 5 bases; nucleotides outside the gene matches: 9. Germline assignment: CDR1 SGDLS and CDR2 YYNGEE.

The genes are TRBV2 and TRBJ2-7; 9 positions match TRBD1. V was pared by 2 bases and J by 0 bases, with 5 bases of the junction left unmatched. CDR3 length: 16 residues. CDR1 is SNHLY and CDR2 is FYNNEI in the germline V gene. The CDR3 DNA sequence: TGTGCCAGCAGTGAATCGGGACAGGGTCCCTCCTACGAGCAGTACTTC. The encoded protein is CASSESGQGPSYEQYF.

This rearrangement joins TRBV27 to TRBJ2-7; the D is unclear. V lost 9 bases, J lost 2 bases, and 8 bases lay in between. From germline, CDR1 is MNHEY and CDR2 SMNVEV (reference sequence). The CDR3 is made up of 11 amino acids. The CDR3 sequence is CASRTTYEQYF. The CDR3 bases are TGTGCCAGTAGAACTACCTACGAGCAGTACTTC.

The J gene is TRBJ2-5, the V gene TRBV9, with 9 bases that match TRBD2. Germline loops: CDR1 SGDLS, CDR2 YYNGEE. The V and J ends lost 0 bases and 5 bases, in that order; junction bases with no gene match: 8. The CDR3 consists of 16 residues. The CDR3 spells CASSVALAGRSETQYF. The CDR3 nucleotides are TGTGCCAGCAGCGTAGCGCTAGCGGGGAGGTCGGAGACCCAGTACTTC.

This clonotype was seen a few times. J is TRBJ2-7 and V is TRBV19, with D uncertain. Germline CDR1 is LNHDA and CDR2 is SQIVND (reference sequence). Trimming took off 2 bases at V and 0 bases at J, with 8 bases between the two ends. This CDR3 region has 14 residues. Written as DNA, the CDR3 is TGTGCCAGTAGTATAAACAGCGTCTCCTACGAGCAGTACTTC. Encoded protein: CASSINSVSYEQYF.

The rearrangement uses TRBV6-1 and TRBJ1-2; D not resolved. There are 16 residues in the CDR3. The germline CDR1 and CDR2 sequences are MNHNS and SASEGT. Trimming shortened V by 0 bases and J by 3 bases, and 14 bases separated the two germline ends. CDR3 coding DNA: TGTGCCAGCAGTGAAGCGAAGGGAGGTGGGGACTATGGCTACACCTTC. Its protein product is CASSEAKGGGDYGYTF.

CDR3 coding DNA: TGTGCCAGCAGCTTACTGGGCGGAGCTGACGTCCTGACTTTC. This gives the protein CASSLLGGADVLTF. The chain employs TRBV7-9 and TRBJ2-6; D is undetermined. The CDR3 contains 14 residues. Germline loops: CDR1 SEHNR, CDR2 FQNEAQ (reference sequence). V dropped 2 bases and J dropped 11 bases, with 13 bases sitting between them.

The J gene is TRBJ2-3, the V gene TRBV6-5, with 7 bases identical to TRBD2. V lost 2 bases to trimming and J lost 0 bases; unmatched junction nucleotides: 8. Germline V lookup: CDR1 MNHEY, CDR2 SVGAGI. The CDR3 covers 17 residues. CDR3 residues: CASSYDRGGPSTDTQYF. The CDR3 bases are TGTGCCAGCAGTTACGACCGCGGGGGACCTAGCACAGATACGCAGTATTTT.

This clonotype was observed a single time. V gene TRBV29-1 combines with J gene TRBJ2-1; D is undetermined. Germline values: CDR1 SQVTM, CDR2 ANQGSEA. Trimming removed 7 bases at V and 0 bases at J, with 19 bases between. This CDR3 is 16 amino acids long. CDR3 in amino acids: CSAASRADSSYNEQFF. As DNA, the CDR3 is TGCAGCGCCGCGAGTAGGGCAGATAGCTCCTACAATGAGCAGTTCTTC.

The chain joins TRBV6-5 to TRBJ2-7, with 8 positions matching TRBD2. Trimming at V came to 5 bases and at J to 6 bases, leaving 12 bases not matched to a gene. Germline CDR1 and CDR2: MNHEY and SVGAGI. The CDR3 spans 15 residues. The CDR3 DNA is TGTGCCAGCAGTACATGGACTAGCCCAGGAGGCGAGCAGTACTTC. Translation gives CASSTWTSPGGEQYF.

This clonotype was seen just once. The rearrangement joins TRBV7-9 to TRBJ2-4; D is tentatively TRBD1 or TRBD2 (5 bases each). Germline V CDR1 and CDR2: SEHNR, FQNEAQ (reference sequence). The CDR3 runs 12 residues. V shed 5 bases and J shed 15 bases, with 17 bases lying between them. The CDR3 here is CASSPPPGPTYF. The CDR3 bases are TGTGCCAGCAGCCCGCCCCCGGGACCAACGTACTTC.